The sequence of this T cell receptor beta chain was determined in a study of blood T cell repertoires in COVID-19 (dated by TCRdb to 2018 to 2021). For the wider study: Samples covering the acute and convalescent phases of COVID-19 were provided by collaborators in the United States, Italy and Spain. HLA class I and class II types, where available, came from metadata supplied by the sample provider rather than from assay-based typing. Subjects who had been exposed to COVID-19, were actively infected with it, or had recovered from it provided the deeply sampled blood TCRbeta repertoires that made up the dataset. Samples were obtained from the ongoing ImmuneRACE study (first 160 participants) and from some 1,200 subjects provided by 6 global collaborators. The prospective study material was composed of cDNA or gDNA derived from T cells, B-cell-depleted T cells, or PBMCs. The repertoires were made available in a free public database intended to serve as a resource for research on the immune response to SARS-CoV-2. Sample metadata almost always included a de-identified subject ID, COVID-19 status, age in years and sex. What the study reported, not specific to this receptor: The amount of clinical and demographic metadata varied by source and participant and was provided uncurated.

The CDR3 has 14 amino acids, counting the end cysteine and phenylalanine. Of the read, only the CDR3 DNA is kept; its 42 bases are in frame from base 1. Trimming leaves V shorter by 6 bases and J shorter by 4 bases, with the junction holding 7 bases beyond the gene matches. CDR1 and CDR2, per the germline V gene (reference sequence), are MNHEY and SMNVEV. Enrolling through a virtual design, the prospective study's participants ranged in age from roughly 18 to 90 years and lived across more than 20 United States geographic areas. To assign participants to cohorts, the prospective study relied on clinical history that participants themselves reported in a screening survey and a study questionnaire. Recovered participants in ImmuneRACE Cohort 3 were defined as having two consecutive negative NP/OP PCR tests, clearance from a healthcare professional, or resolution of symptoms. In the prospective study, whole blood, serum and a nasopharyngeal or oropharyngeal swab were collected from each participant by mobile phlebotomists. Additional blood draws and questionnaires over an approximately two-month period could optionally be provided by prospective study participants. Blood samples from the prospective study were shipped frozen or at room temperature prior to DNA extraction.

Notes on this clone: This clone's antigen is unknown. No much larger clone is present one base from it, and per-base qualities are unavailable.

TCRbeta CDR3 regions were amplified from genomic DNA using the immunoSEQ Assay, a bias-controlled multiplex PCR. The authors' analysis ran thus. Within the assay, amplification of reference gene primers was used to estimate how many nucleated cells each sample contained. Sequence reads were collapsed and filtered to measure the absolute abundance of every unique TCRbeta CDR3 rearrangement. For each sample, productive Simpson clonality was calculated as the square root of Simpson's diversity index across productive rearrangements. TCRdb carries this immuneACCESS record with in-frame sequences only. Its versions omit some clonotypes, under half of them owing to an unresolved V gene in the studies checked, with the rest unexplained. From that table come the V and J calls and clone size; the DNA was used to work out D and trimming. The sample contains around 250,000 clones, roughly 88% of them found a single time. The ten largest clones capture 1.9% of the sample.

Rearrangement joined TRBV27 to TRBJ2-5; TRBD1 lines up with 8 middle nucleotides. The TCR sequence derives from a woman aged 45-65 years who had recovered from COVID-19. Input material: PBMCs or T cells enriched from blood (not recorded which). Here is the DNA: TGTGCCAGCAGAAGGCCAGGGGGCGGAGAGACCCAGTACTTC. It encodes CASRRPGGGETQYF.